These 24 T cell receptor beta chains originate from one sample sequenced in a study of blood T cells in healthy people across ages. It was with a sample-barcoded 5' primer and a J-beta primer mix that a second PCR of roughly 6 to 11 cycles was run. TCRdb itself ran the 5' RACE reads through MiXCR, one entry per CDR3 protein. This sample has hundreds of thousands of distinct CDR3 sequences, with roughly 21% found just once. The sequencing sample was made of blood. These receptors were collected from a man in his 70s in good health.

This clonotype was found a few times. V gene TRBV3-1 combines with J gene TRBJ2-5; D may be TRBD2 (6 bases). With the DNA end fitting TRBJ2-7 better, the J assignment may be wrong. The CDR3 totals 13 residues. Germline CDR1 is LGHDT and CDR2 is YNNKEL (reference sequence). The CDR3 bases are TGTGCCAGCAGCGTACCGGGAGCTGGCGAGCAGTACTTC. Translated: CASSVPGAGEQYF.

CDR3 DNA: TGCAGCGTTCTTACTAGCCTAGACCAAGATACGCAGTATTTT. The encoded protein is CSVLTSLDQDTQYF. The V call is TRBV29-1, the J call TRBJ2-3; possibly TRBD2 for D (6 bases). The germline V and J ends were trimmed by 5 bases and 5 bases, with 17 bases remaining between them. The CDR3 sequence is 14 residues long. Germline V CDR1 and CDR2: SQVTM, ANQGSEA.

This clonotype occurred a few times. This chain connects TRBV7-8 to TRBJ1-4; the match to TRBD1 covers 10 bases. The CDR3 is 15 amino acids. The J segment lost 8 bases and the V segment lost 0 bases, leaving 3 bases of the junction unmatched. Germline V gene sequence: CDR1 SGHVS, CDR2 FQNEAQ. CDR3 sequence (DNA): TGTGCCAGCAGCTTAGCGGACAGGGGGAGGGAAAAACTGTTTTTT. Translation gives CASSLADRGREKLFF.

This clonotype has more than one count but fewer than ten. The gene calls are TRBV3-1 and TRBJ2-3; D possibly corresponds to TRBD2 (6 bases). The ends were cut back, 1 base at V and 6 bases at J, with 14 bases in the middle. Germline assignment: CDR1 LGHDT and CDR2 YNNKEL (reference sequence). This CDR3 has 15 amino acids. CDR3 residues: CASSQGQGLLDTQYF. CDR3 DNA sequence: TGTGCCAGCAGCCAAGGCCAGGGACTTTTGGATACGCAGTATTTT.

This clonotype has only one observation. This may arise from a read error, as a much more abundant clone is one base away. The J gene is TRBJ1-5, the V gene TRBV19; unclear D gene. The CDR3 covers 15 residues. Deletions cut 1 base from V and 6 bases from J, with 13 bases between. Germline CDR1 reads LNHDA; CDR2 reads SQIVND (reference sequence). The CDR3 region is CASSIVGLGFQPQHF. The CDR3 nucleotides read TGTGCCAGTAGTATAGTAGGGCTAGGGTTTCAGCCCCAGCATTTT.

This clonotype occurred many times. V and J are TRBV28 and TRBJ2-2, with D perhaps TRBD1 (5 bases). The germline V and J ends were trimmed by 2 bases and 4 bases, with 5 bases remaining between them. Germline-derived CDR1 and CDR2 are MDHEN and SYDVKM. This CDR3 region has 13 residues. CDR3 nucleotides: TGTGCCAGCAGTTTAAGGGGCACCGGGGAGCTGTTTTTT. Residues: CASSLRGTGELFF.

This clonotype was seen only a few times. This sequence joins TRBV13 and TRBJ2-1; TRBD2 agrees at 10 bases. J was trimmed by 0 bases and V by 3 bases; bases with no gene match: 8. Germline loops: CDR1 PRHDT, CDR2 FYEKMQ (reference sequence). CDR3 length equals 18 residues. The CDR3 sequence: CASSLAPSGGFSYNEQFF. The CDR3 nucleotides are TGTGCCAGCAGCTTGGCACCTAGCGGGGGCTTCTCCTACAATGAGCAGTTCTTC.

At least ten counts were recorded for this clonotype. The chain couples TRBV12-3 or TRBV12-4 to TRBJ2-2; perhaps TRBD2 as D (6 bases). Trimming stripped 8 bases from V and 4 bases from J, with 14 bases between. CDR3 length: 14 amino acids. The CDR3 sequence: CASARGGSTGELFF. The CDR3 bases are TGTGCCAGCGCCAGAGGAGGGAGCACCGGGGAGCTGTTTTTT.

The chain links TRBV4-1 to TRBJ1-3; D gene uncertain. Looked up from germline, CDR1 is MGHRA and CDR2 is YSYEKL. V was pared by 4 bases and J by 0 bases, with 10 bases between. The CDR3 extends over 15 amino acids. CDR3 loop: CASSRPRASGNTIYF. Here the CDR3 DNA reads TGCGCCAGCAGCCGGCCCCGGGCCTCTGGAAACACCATATATTTT.

This rearrangement joins TRBV4-1 to TRBJ2-5; D is perhaps TRBD1 (6 bases). TRBJ2-1 explains the end of the DNA better; the J call may be wrong. CDR3 length equals 13 residues. Looked up from germline, CDR1 is MGHRA and CDR2 is YSYEKL. CDR3 coding DNA: TGCGCCAGCAGCCAAGAAGGGGGTTCTGCGCAGTTCTTC. Translating it yields CASSQEGGSAQFF.

This clonotype has a handful of counts. This rearrangement joins TRBV29-1 to TRBJ2-3; 8 nucleotides agree with TRBD2. CDR1 is SQVTM, CDR2 ANQGSEA, per germline. The CDR3 runs 15 residues. The ends lost 3 bases at V and 5 bases at J; junction bases unmatched: 10. CDR3 amino acids: CSVEDGRGRGDTQYF. CDR3 DNA sequence: TGCAGCGTTGAGGACGGGAGGGGGAGAGGAGATACGCAGTATTTT.

This clonotype turned up a few times. This CDR3 is CASRRASSYNSPLHF. CDR3 DNA: TGTGCCAGCCGCAGAGCAAGCTCCTATAATTCACCCCTCCACTTT. The chain links TRBV28 to TRBJ1-6; D uncertain. Germline V gives CDR1 MDHEN, CDR2 SYDVKM. V was cut by 8 bases and J by 0 bases, with 11 bases left in between. The CDR3 has 15 residues.

The sample holds many counts of this clonotype. The chain is built from TRBV27 and TRBJ2-5, with D perhaps TRBD1 (5 bases). The CDR3 covers 15 residues. V lost 7 bases to trimming and J lost 1 base, with 16 bases between them. CDR1 is MNHEY, CDR2 SMNVEV, per germline (reference sequence). The CDR3 spells CASIHKWGLQETQYF. The CDR3 coding sequence is TGTGCCAGCATCCACAAATGGGGCCTCCAAGAGACCCAGTACTTC.

This clonotype was recorded a few times. The chain is built from TRBV12-3 or TRBV12-4 and TRBJ2-5; D gene ambiguous. The end of the DNA is better explained by TRBJ2-1, so the J call may be wrong. This CDR3 comprises 16 residues. Written as DNA, the CDR3 is TGTGCCAGCAGTTTAGGGTCACTACCTCACTACAATGAGCAGTTCTTC. Its protein product is CASSLGSLPHYNEQFF.

The sample holds many counts of this clonotype. The CDR3 nucleotides are TGTGCCAGCAGTGCAGTTGGTCCGAAACTGGAGACCCAGTACTTC. It translates to CASSAVGPKLETQYF. This chain connects TRBV2 to TRBJ2-5; D gene uncertain. Trimming removed 4 bases from V and 5 bases from J, with 17 bases in between. The CDR3 contains 15 residues. Germline values: CDR1 SNHLY, CDR2 FYNNEI.

This clonotype was seen only a few times. The genes are TRBV21-1 and TRBJ2-3; the table assigns TRBD2, which was not confirmed against the DNA. TRBV21-1 is termed a pseudogene. CDR3 length: 17 residues. As DNA, the CDR3 is TGTGCCAGCAGCGGCTTAACTAGCGGGAGGGTTACAGATACGCAGTATTTT. Its translation: CASSGLTSGRVTDTQYF.

A note on this clonotype: A read error may account for a junction end that differs from germline. The chain uses TRBV14 and TRBJ2-5; D gene ambiguous. The J call could be wrong; TRBJ2-1 is a better fit for the DNA end. The CDR3 runs to 13 residues. Looked up from germline, CDR1 is SGHDN and CDR2 is FVKESK. In DNA form, the CDR3 reads TGTGCCAGCAGCCAAGGCGCCTACGATGAGCAGTTCTTC. This codes for CASSQGAYDEQFF.

The chain carries TRBV20-1 and TRBJ2-1; 10 positions match TRBD2. Losses at the gene ends were 6 bases for V and 6 bases for J; bases not matched to a gene: 11. Germline CDR1 DFQATT, CDR2 SNEGSKA (reference sequence). The CDR3 runs to 15 residues. CDR3 amino acids: CSAAREASGSNEQFF. CDR3 DNA: TGCAGTGCCGCCAGAGAGGCTAGCGGGAGCAATGAGCAGTTCTTC.

The V call is TRBV7-8, the J call TRBJ2-3; perhaps TRBD2 as D (6 bases). This CDR3 has 15 amino acids. V was cut by 4 bases and J by 4 bases, with 15 bases left in between. CDR1 is SGHVS and CDR2 is FQNEAQ in the germline V gene. The CDR3 is CASSSGGRESDTQYF. CDR3 sequence (DNA): TGTGCCAGCAGCTCAGGAGGTCGGGAGTCAGATACGCAGTATTTT.

This clonotype was counted only a few times. The J gene is TRBJ2-5, the V gene TRBV29-1; no reliable D call. CDR3 size: 12 residues. CDR1 is SQVTM and CDR2 is ANQGSEA in the germline V gene. With 7 bases removed from V and 5 bases from J, the gap between germline ends came to 14 bases. CDR3 region: CSGADAPETQYF. The CDR3 DNA follows: TGCAGCGGGGCGGACGCCCCGGAGACCCAGTACTTC.

This clonotype came up a few times. J is TRBJ2-1 and V is TRBV24-1; D remains ambiguous. From germline, CDR1 is KGHDR and CDR2 SFDVKD. V was clipped by 4 bases and J by 8 bases, with 11 bases between them. This CDR3 has 13 residues. The CDR3 loop is CATSDPLHDEQFF. The CDR3 region has the DNA TGTGCCACCAGTGACCCCCTACACGATGAGCAGTTCTTC.

The sample holds many counts of this clonotype. V gene TRBV28 combines with J gene TRBJ2-5, with 11 positions matching TRBD2. Germline CDR1 reads MDHEN; CDR2 reads SYDVKM. V was clipped by 4 bases and J by 2 bases; unmatched bases: 6. The CDR3 extends over 16 amino acids. The CDR3 protein is CASSSSGLAAQETQYF. CDR3 DNA: TGTGCCAGCAGTTCCTCGGGACTAGCGGCGCAAGAGACCCAGTACTTC.

The V gene is TRBV20-1, the J gene TRBJ2-5; D gene ambiguous. Germline V CDR1 and CDR2: DFQATT, SNEGSKA (reference sequence). Trimming removed 3 bases at V and 2 bases at J, with 10 bases between. The CDR3 totals 13 residues. The CDR3 DNA follows: TGCAGTGCTAGCCCCGGAAGACAAGAGACCCAGTACTTC. It specifies CSASPGRQETQYF.

This clonotype was found a few times. The chain is built from TRBV20-1 and TRBJ1-1; 12 bases align to TRBD1. The trim removed 7 bases at V and 5 bases at J, leaving 11 bases unmatched. The CDR3 totals 15 residues. The V gene's germline CDR1 is DFQATT and CDR2 SNEGSKA (reference sequence). The CDR3 nucleotides read TGCAGTGGTATAGGGACAGGGGGCGTTCTAACTGAAGCTTTCTTT. Protein: CSGIGTGGVLTEAFF.